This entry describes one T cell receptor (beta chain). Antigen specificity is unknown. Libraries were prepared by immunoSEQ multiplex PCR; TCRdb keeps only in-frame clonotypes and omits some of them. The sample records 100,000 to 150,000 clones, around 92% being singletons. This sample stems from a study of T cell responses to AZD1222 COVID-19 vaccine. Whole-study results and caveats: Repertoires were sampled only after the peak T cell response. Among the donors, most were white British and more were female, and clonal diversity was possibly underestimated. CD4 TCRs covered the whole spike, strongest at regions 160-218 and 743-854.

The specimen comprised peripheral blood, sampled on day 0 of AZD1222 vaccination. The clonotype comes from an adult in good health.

The CDR3 coding sequence is TGTGCCAGCAGTTTATATGGTTATGGAGGACAGGGGGCTGATGGCTACACCTTC. It yields the protein CASSLYGYGGQGADGYTF. This chain connects TRBV27 to TRBJ1-2, with 11 positions matching TRBD1. Germline V gives CDR1 MNHEY, CDR2 SMNVEV (reference sequence). The CDR3 totals 18 residues. J was trimmed by 6 bases and V by 1 base; bases with no gene match: 13.